This paragraph reports one TCR beta chain. The sample originates from a study of blood T cell repertoires in COVID-19. Looking at the study overall: Sites across the United States, Italy and Spain contributed samples from acute and convalescent COVID-19.

Method: immunoSEQ multiplex PCR; TCRdb's copy keeps in-frame clones and lacks some. In the table there are over 85,000 clones, about 85% of which are singletons. This TCR came from a human donor in a cohort sampled during active COVID-19. Specimen: peripheral blood.

CDR3 sequence (DNA): TGTGCCTGGAGCCTGAGACTAGCGGGATCCAATGAGCAGTTCTTC. Residues: CAWSLRLAGSNEQFF. The chain uses TRBV30 and TRBJ2-1; 11 bases map to TRBD2. V trimming: 3 bases; J trimming: 6 bases; junction bases outside the gene matches: 7. CDR3 length equals 15 residues. CDR1 and CDR2 (germline): GTSNPN, SVGIG (reference sequence). Complete variable domain (other parts from reference TRBV30 and TRBJ2-1): SQTIHQWPATLVQPVGSPLSLECTVEGTSNPNLYWYRQAAGRGLQLLFYSVGIGQISSEVPQNLSASRPQDRQFILSSKKLLLSDSGFYLCAWSLRLAGSNEQFFGPGTRLTVL.